This TCR beta chain was sequenced for a study of human T cells and chemical hapten exposure. Findings and limits, study-wide: No change in TCRs above 1 in 1000 frequency was produced by DPC sensitization.

This CDR3 spans 11 amino acids. The germline CDR1 and CDR2 sequences are SQVTM and ANQGSEA. Trimming took off 4 bases at V and 1 base at J, with 4 bases between the two ends. Sample time point: healthy volunteer bleed at 2 weeks. Unfractionated whole blood yielded total RNA. A word on this clonotype: Its antigen remains unidentified.

As processed by the authors: Sample TCR totals centred on a median of around 92,000, ranging about 20,000 to 700,000. One entry per CDR3 protein results from TCRdb running MiXCR on the RACE reads. TCRdb, not the authors, supplied the V and J calls. The sample consists of about 130,000 distinct CDR3 sequences, about 8.2% of them appearing once. This TCR derives from a male donor in good health. Some clones in this sample may be carry-over from other donors' samples. The gene calls are TRBV29-1 and TRBJ1-1; D is ambiguous. The sequenced sample was whole blood. CDR3 protein: CSVVENTEAFF. The CDR3 DNA reads as TGCAGCGTTGTAGAGAACACTGAAGCTTTCTTT.